This T cell receptor beta chain derives from a study of shared clonotypes between healthy human individuals. Study outcomes and limitations: Incomplete sequencing of sorted subsets was indicated by rarefaction despite large depth. Against clonotypes common to all four donors, non-shared ones had lower generation probabilities.

The ends were cut back, 6 bases at V and 2 bases at J, with 14 bases in the middle. Germline CDR1 SNHLY, CDR2 FYNNEI. This CDR3 has 14 residues. The protocol was immunoSEQ multiplex PCR, while the TCRdb copy is restricted to in-frame clones and leaves out a portion. The repertoire holds more than 600,000 clones, with around 92% as singletons. Positive CCR7 selection of CD45RO-negative cells yielded the naive CD8 cells, and terminally differentiated effector memory CD45RA+ cells were excluded. As to this clone: Its antigen is currently unknown.

Sequences were obtained from naive CD8+ T cells sorted from blood. The clonotype originates from a man aged 30 to 39 in good health. The J gene is TRBJ2-7, the V gene TRBV2; D unresolved. As DNA, the CDR3 is TGTGCCAGCAGGGTACTGGGCAAACCCTACGAGCAGTACTTC. Encoded protein: CASRVLGKPYEQYF.